Listed below are T cell receptor beta chains from one sample, sequenced in a study of blood T cell repertoires in COVID-19. Sequenced by immunoSEQ multiplex PCR; TCRdb stores in-frame clones only, minus some. Counted here are over 150,000 clones, 88% occurring once; the ten biggest clones make up around 2.1%. Sequencing was carried out using peripheral blood. Source of these receptors: a man aged 50 or older who had recovered from COVID-19. The conserved cysteine and the conserved F or W are not part of the CDR3 here.

j_call v_call cdr3_aa
TRBJ2-1 TRBV19 AVYGTDYNEQF
TRBJ2-5 TRBV7-2 ASSWTGTKETQY
TRBJ2-1 TRBV9 ASSGGQGSWSSYNEQF
TRBJ2-3 TRBV24-1 ATSDQDRGWTDTQY
TRBJ2-5 TRBV5-4 ASKRGGRRETQY
TRBJ1-6 TRBV5-6 ASSLAGGEDNSPLH
TRBJ2-2 TRBV6-5 ASRRAGVDTGELF
TRBJ2-3 TRBV7-3 ASSTYGTSQDTQY
TRBJ1-1 TRBV6-5 ASSIREGDTEAF
TRBJ1-4 TRBV7-2 ASSLQPGTANEKLF
TRBJ2-7 TRBV7-2 ASSLARAGGSYEQY
TRBJ2-5 TRBV5-4 ASSLTGPQETQY
TRBJ1-2 TRBV18 ASSRDRSYGYT
TRBJ2-3 TRBV10-1 ASSESRVGTDTQY
TRBJ1-2 TRBV28 ASSFAAPYGYT
TRBJ2-5 TRBV7-3 ASSLSPLETQY
TRBJ2-5 TRBV7-9 ASSFDRGDVETQY
TRBJ2-2 TRBV27 ASRTEGTVAGELF
TRBJ2-7 TRBV2 ASREWHPQQY
TRBJ1-3 TRBV30 AWSARRSGNTIY
TRBJ2-7 TRBV13 ASSSRQVTYEQY
TRBJ2-1 TRBV14 ASSQERVSEQF
TRBJ1-1 TRBV10-3 AISGASGGNTEAF
TRBJ2-7 TRBV7-6 ASSVGRQGSLGEQY
TRBJ2-2 TRBV28 ASREQGAVGELF
TRBJ2-1 TRBV7-3 ASSQNNYNEQF
TRBJ1-6 TRBV6-5 AAGTGGDSPLH
TRBJ2-5 TRBV6-4 ASCRQKETQY
TRBJ1-2 TRBV7-8 ASRGGISGGYT
TRBJ2-7 TRBV18 ASSPGSSYEQY
TRBJ2-5 TRBV7-2 ASSLAGQKETQY
TRBJ2-1 TRBV18 ASSPFGQGIYNEQF
TRBJ2-1 TRBV18 ASSPLPGGGYEQF
TRBJ1-2 TRBV2 ASSAGLQGARGYT